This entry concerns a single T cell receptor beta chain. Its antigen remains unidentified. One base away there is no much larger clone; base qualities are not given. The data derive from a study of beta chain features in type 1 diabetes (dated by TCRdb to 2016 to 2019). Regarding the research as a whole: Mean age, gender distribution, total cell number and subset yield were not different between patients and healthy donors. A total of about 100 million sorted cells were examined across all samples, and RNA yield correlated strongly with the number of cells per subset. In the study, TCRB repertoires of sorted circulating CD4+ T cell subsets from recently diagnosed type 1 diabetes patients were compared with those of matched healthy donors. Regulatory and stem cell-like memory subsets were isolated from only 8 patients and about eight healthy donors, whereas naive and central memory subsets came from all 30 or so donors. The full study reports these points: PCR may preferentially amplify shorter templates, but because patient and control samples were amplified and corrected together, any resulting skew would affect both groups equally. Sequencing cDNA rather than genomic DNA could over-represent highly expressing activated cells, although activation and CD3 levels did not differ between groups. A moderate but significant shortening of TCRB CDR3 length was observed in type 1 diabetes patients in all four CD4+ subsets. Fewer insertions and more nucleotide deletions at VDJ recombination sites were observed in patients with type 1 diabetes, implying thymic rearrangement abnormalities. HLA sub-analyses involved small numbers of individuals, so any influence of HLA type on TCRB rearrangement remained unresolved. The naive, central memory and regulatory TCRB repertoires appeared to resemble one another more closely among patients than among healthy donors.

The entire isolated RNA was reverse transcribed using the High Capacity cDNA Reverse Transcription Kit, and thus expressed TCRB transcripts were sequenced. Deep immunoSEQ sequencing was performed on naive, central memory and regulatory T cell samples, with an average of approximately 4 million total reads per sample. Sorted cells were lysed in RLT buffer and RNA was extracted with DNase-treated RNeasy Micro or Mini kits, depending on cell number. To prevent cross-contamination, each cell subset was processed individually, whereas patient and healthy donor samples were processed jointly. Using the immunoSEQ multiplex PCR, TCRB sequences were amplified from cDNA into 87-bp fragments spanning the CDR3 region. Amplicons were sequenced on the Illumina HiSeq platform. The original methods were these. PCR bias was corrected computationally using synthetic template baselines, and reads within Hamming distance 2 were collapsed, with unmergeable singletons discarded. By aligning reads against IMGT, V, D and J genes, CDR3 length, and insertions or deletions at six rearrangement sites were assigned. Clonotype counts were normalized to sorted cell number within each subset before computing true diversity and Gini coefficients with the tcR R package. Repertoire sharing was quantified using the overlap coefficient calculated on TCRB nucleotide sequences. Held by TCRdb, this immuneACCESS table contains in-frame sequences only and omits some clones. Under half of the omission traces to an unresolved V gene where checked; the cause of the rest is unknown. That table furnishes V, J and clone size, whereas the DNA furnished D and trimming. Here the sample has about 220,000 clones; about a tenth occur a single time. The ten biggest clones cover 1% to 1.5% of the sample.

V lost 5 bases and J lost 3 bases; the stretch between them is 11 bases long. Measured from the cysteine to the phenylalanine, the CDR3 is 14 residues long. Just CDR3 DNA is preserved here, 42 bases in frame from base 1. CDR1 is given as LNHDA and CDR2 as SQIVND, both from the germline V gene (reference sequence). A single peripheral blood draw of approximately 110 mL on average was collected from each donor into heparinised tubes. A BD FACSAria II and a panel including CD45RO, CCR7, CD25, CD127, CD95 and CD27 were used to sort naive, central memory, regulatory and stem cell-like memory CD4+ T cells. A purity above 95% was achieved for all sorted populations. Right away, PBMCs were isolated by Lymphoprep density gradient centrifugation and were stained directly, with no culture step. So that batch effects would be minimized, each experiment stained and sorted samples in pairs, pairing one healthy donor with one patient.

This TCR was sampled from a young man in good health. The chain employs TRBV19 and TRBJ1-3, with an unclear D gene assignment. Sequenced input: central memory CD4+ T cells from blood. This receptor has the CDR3 CASSSAGFGNTIYF. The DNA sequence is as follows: TGTGCCAGTAGTTCGGCGGGTTTTGGAAACACCATATATTTT.